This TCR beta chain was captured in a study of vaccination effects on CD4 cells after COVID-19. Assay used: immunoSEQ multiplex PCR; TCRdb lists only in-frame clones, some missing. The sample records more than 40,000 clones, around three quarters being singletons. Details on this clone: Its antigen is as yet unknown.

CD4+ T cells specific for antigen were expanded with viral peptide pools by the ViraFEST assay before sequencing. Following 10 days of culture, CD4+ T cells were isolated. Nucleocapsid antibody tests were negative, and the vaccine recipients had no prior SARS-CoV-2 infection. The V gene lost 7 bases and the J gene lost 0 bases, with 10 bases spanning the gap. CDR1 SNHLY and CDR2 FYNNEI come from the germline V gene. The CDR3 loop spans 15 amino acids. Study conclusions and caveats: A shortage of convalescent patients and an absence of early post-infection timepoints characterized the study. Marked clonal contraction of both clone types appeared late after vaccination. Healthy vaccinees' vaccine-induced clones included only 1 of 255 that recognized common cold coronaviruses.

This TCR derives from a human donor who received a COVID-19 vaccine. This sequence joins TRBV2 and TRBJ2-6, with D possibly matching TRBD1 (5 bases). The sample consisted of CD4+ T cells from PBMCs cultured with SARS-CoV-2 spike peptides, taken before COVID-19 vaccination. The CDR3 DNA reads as TGTGCCAGCAACCAGGGTGGCTCTGGGGCCAACGTCCTGACTTTC. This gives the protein CASNQGGSGANVLTF.